The 17 T cell receptor beta chains below were found in one sample sequenced in a study of radiation and T cells in renal cell carcinoma. Some clones are missing from TCRdb's copy, which holds only in-frame ones; the method was immunoSEQ multiplex PCR. The repertoire holds tens of thousands of clones, with about 82% as singletons. The time point denotes: blood 4 weeks post-SBRT, at nephrectomy. Treatment of the sample: 15 Gy SBRT to primary tumor, nephrectomy 4 weeks later. The sample here was blood, taken from a patient whose treatment included radiotherapy and nephrectomy. The receptors stem from a woman aged 70 to 79 with renal cell carcinoma.

The chain links TRBV18 to TRBJ2-3; D tentatively reads TRBD1 or TRBD2 (5 bases each). This CDR3 has 15 amino acids. Germline V CDR1 and CDR2: KGHSH, LQKENI. V lost 6 bases and J lost 7, with 20 bases in between. The CDR3 protein is CASSPSFEGRHTQYF. The CDR3 region has the DNA TGTGCCAGCTCTCCATCTTTTGAGGGGCGGCATACGCAGTATTTT.

In the case of this clone: The junction differs from germline at one of its ends, possibly a read error. The CDR3 loop reads CASSARRTGQGTVF. The CDR3 DNA sequence: TGTGCCAGCAGCGCGCGACGGACGGGACAGGGGACAGTCTTT. The V call is TRBV7-3, the J call TRBJ1-1; 10 nucleotides align to TRBD1. The germline V gene encodes CDR1 SGHTA and CDR2 FQGTGA. The CDR3 is 14 residues long.

The V and J genes are TRBV19 and TRBJ2-7; weak D call: TRBD1 (6 bases). V shed 3 bases and J shed 3 bases, with 12 bases lying between them. Germline CDR1 LNHDA, CDR2 SQIVND (reference sequence). CDR3 size: 14 residues. The CDR3 DNA reads TGTGCCAGTAGTATCGACTCACAGGGCTACGAGCAGTACTTC. Amino acids: CASSIDSQGYEQYF.

The gene calls are TRBV27 and TRBJ1-5, with 7 bases that match TRBD1. Germline CDR1 is MNHEY and CDR2 is SMNVEV (reference sequence). Trimming at V came to 7 bases and at J to 0 bases, leaving 6 bases not matched to a gene. There are 15 residues in the CDR3. The CDR3 region is CASTLTGDSNQPQHF. The CDR3, as DNA: TGTGCCAGCACCCTCACAGGGGATAGCAATCAGCCCCAGCATTTT.

J is TRBJ2-3 and V is TRBV10-1; a weak D match, TRBD2 (5 bases). CDR1 is WNHNN, CDR2 SYGVQD, per germline (reference sequence). The CDR3 is 13 residues long. Trimming removed 3 bases from V and 3 bases from J, with 7 bases in between. The CDR3 coding sequence is TGCGCCAGCAGTGACGAGGGAACAGATACGCAGTATTTT. Its translation: CASSDEGTDTQYF.

J is TRBJ2-3 and V is TRBV4-1; no reliable D call. This CDR3 spans 15 amino acids. V was cut by 0 bases and J by 0 bases, with 7 bases left in between. CDR1 is MGHRA and CDR2 is YSYEKL in the germline V gene. The CDR3 sequence is CASSQDGSSTDTQYF. The CDR3 coding sequence is TGCGCCAGCAGCCAAGACGGTTCTAGCACAGATACGCAGTATTTT.

The V gene is TRBV28, the J gene TRBJ2-4, with 7 bases that match TRBD2. From germline, CDR1 is MDHEN and CDR2 SYDVKM. CDR3 size: 15 residues. V lost 2 bases and J lost 7; bases outside the gene matches: 8. The CDR3 sequence is CASSLQGGMANIQYF. The CDR3 DNA reads as TGTGCCAGCAGTTTACAGGGAGGGATGGCCAACATTCAGTACTTC.

The V call is TRBV5-1, the J call TRBJ2-1; 8 bases match TRBD1. The trim removed 1 base at V and 7 bases at J, leaving 7 bases unmatched. This CDR3 region has 15 residues. Germline CDR1 and CDR2: SGHRS and YFSETQ. CDR3 residues: CASSLFTGGENEQFF. The CDR3 region has the DNA TGCGCCAGCAGCTTGTTCACAGGGGGTGAGAATGAGCAGTTCTTC.

J is TRBJ2-5 and V is TRBV7-2; D unclear. There are 13 residues in the CDR3. CDR1 SGHTA and CDR2 FQGNSA come from the germline V gene. V dropped 2 bases and J dropped 3 bases, with 7 bases sitting between them. This CDR3 is CASSLLPEETQYF. The CDR3 DNA reads TGTGCCAGCAGCTTACTCCCCGAAGAGACCCAGTACTTC.

The rearrangement joins TRBV21-1 to TRBJ2-2. TRBV21-1 is described as a pseudogene. The CDR3 has 14 amino acids. CDR3 coding DNA: TGTGCCAGCAGCCTCGAGGGGGGCACCGGGGAGCTGTTTTTT. Translation gives CASSLEGGTGELFF.

The gene calls are TRBV6-6 and TRBJ2-7; no clear D gene. Germline-derived CDR1 and CDR2 are MNHNY and SVGAGI (reference sequence). This CDR3 has 12 residues. V dropped 5 bases and J dropped 4 bases, with 9 bases sitting between them. The CDR3 sequence: CASSQAIYEQYF. CDR3 nucleotides: TGTGCCAGCAGTCAGGCCATTTACGAGCAGTACTTC.

The chain employs TRBV9 and TRBJ2-5, with 9 bases fitting TRBD2. Germline values: CDR1 SGDLS, CDR2 YYNGEE. V shed 4 bases and J 1 base; nucleotides not matched to a gene: 11. The CDR3 totals 17 residues. CDR3 amino acids: CASSLRGASGTQETQYF. The CDR3 nucleotides are TGTGCCAGCAGCTTAAGGGGGGCTAGCGGGACCCAAGAGACCCAGTACTTC.

The chain recombines TRBV9 with TRBJ1-4, with 9 nucleotides matching TRBD1. This CDR3 contains 16 residues. Germline-derived CDR1 and CDR2 are SGDLS and YYNGEE. V lost 3 bases and J lost 10; bases outside the gene matches: 13. CDR3 nucleotides: TGTGCCAGCAGCGATAAATACGGGACAGGGAGTGGAAAACTGTTTTTT. Residues: CASSDKYGTGSGKLFF. The whole variable domain, remainder taken from reference TRBV9 and TRBJ1-4, is DSGVTQTPKHLITATGQRVTLRCSPRSGDLSVYWYQQSLDQGLQFLIQYYNGEERAKGNILERFSAQQFPDLHSELNLSSLELGDSALYFCASSDKYGTGSGKLFFGSGTQLSVL.

This clone was counted between two and nine times. V gene TRBV18 combines with J gene TRBJ2-5; D gene uncertain. The CDR3 totals 11 residues. Trimming removed 1 base from V and 4 bases from J, with 1 base in between. Germline V gene sequence: CDR1 KGHSH, CDR2 LQKENI. CDR3 loop: CASSPRETQYF. The CDR3 DNA reads as TGTGCCAGCTCACCACGAGAGACCCAGTACTTC.

This clone occurred once. CDR3 sequence (DNA): TGTGCCAGCAGCCCAATAGGGGGGGCCGGGAATGAGCAGTTCTTC. Translating it yields CASSPIGGAGNEQFF. The chain recombines TRBV7-8 with TRBJ2-1; weak D call: TRBD2 (7 bases). The CDR3 has 15 amino acids. Deletions cut 5 bases from V and 7 bases from J, with 18 bases between. Germline lookup yields CDR1 SGHVS and CDR2 FQNEAQ.

This clone was picked up many times. V usage is TRBV28 and J usage is TRBJ2-1, with TRBD2 matching 9 bases. CDR3 length: 16 residues. Losses at the gene ends were 3 bases for V and 8 bases for J; bases not matched to a gene: 11. CDR1 MDHEN and CDR2 SYDVKM come from the germline V gene. CDR3 DNA sequence: TGTGCCAGCAGTTTGGGGTTAGCGGGAGTAATAGATGAGCAGTTCTTC. Amino acids: CASSLGLAGVIDEQFF.

This clone was detected a few times. The rearrangement uses TRBV2 and TRBJ2-7; 7 bases align to TRBD1. The junction had 16 bases not matched to a gene; V was cut back by 6 bases and J by 11 bases. Germline CDR1 and CDR2: SNHLY and FYNNEI. This CDR3 has 14 residues. The CDR3 DNA reads as TGTGCCAGCAGGGACGGGACAGCCGCTAGTTCAGAGTACTTC. Translation gives CASRDGTAASSEYF.